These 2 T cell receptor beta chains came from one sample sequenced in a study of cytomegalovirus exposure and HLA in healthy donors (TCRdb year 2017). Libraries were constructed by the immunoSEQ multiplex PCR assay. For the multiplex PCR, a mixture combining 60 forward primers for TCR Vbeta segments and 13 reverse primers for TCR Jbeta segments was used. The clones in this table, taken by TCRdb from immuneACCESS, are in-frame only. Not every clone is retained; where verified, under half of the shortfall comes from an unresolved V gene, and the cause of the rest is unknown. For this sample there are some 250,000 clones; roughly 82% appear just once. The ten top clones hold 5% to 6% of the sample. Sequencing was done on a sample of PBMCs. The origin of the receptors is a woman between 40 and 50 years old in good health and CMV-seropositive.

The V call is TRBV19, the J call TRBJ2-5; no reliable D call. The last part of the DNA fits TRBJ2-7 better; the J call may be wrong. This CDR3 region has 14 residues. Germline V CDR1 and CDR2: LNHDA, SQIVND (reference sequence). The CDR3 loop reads CASSFAGYFYEQYF. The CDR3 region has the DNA TGTGCCAGTAGTTTCGCCGGGTACTTCTACGAGCAGTACTTC.

CDR3 nucleotides: TGTGCCAGCAGCTTAGGTTCAGGGGGCGGGAATGGCTACACCTTC. This sequence encodes CASSLGSGGGNGYTF. This chain uses TRBV7-2 with TRBJ1-2; 8 nucleotides line up with TRBD1. The CDR3 covers 15 residues. Looked up from germline, CDR1 is SGHTA and CDR2 is FQGNSA. J gave up 6 bases and V 1 base, and 7 bases lay outside the gene matches.